Listed here are 9 T cell receptor beta chains from one sample, sequenced in a study of OX40 agonist ivuxolimab in advanced cancers. Assay: immunoSEQ multiplex PCR; the TCRdb copy retains only in-frame clones and omits some. The sample lists some 60,000 clones; roughly 80% were seen once. Sequenced here: CD4+ or CD8+ T cells sorted from blood, sampled in a trial of the OX40 agonist ivuxolimab. All receptors come from an adult with an advanced solid tumor such as melanoma, head and neck, liver or kidney cancer.

V usage is TRBV20-1 and J usage is TRBJ1-2; no definite D call. This CDR3 comprises 11 residues. Germline assignment: CDR1 DFQATT and CDR2 SNEGSKA (reference sequence). Trimming stripped 3 bases from V and 5 bases from J, with 7 bases between. CDR3 bases: TGCAGTGCTAGTACGGGGTATGGCTACACCTTC. This translates into CSASTGYGYTF.

The rearrangement uses TRBV21-1 and TRBJ2-7. TRBV21-1 is annotated as a pseudogene. CDR3 size: 13 residues. As DNA, the CDR3 is TGTGCCAGCAGCACCCGGACCCTCTACGAGCAGTACGTC. This codes for CASSTRTLYEQYV.

CDR3 DNA sequence: TGTGCCAGTAGCGCCACTAGCGGGAGAATGTCCGGGGAGCTGTTTTTT. The encoded protein is CASSATSGRMSGELFF. The chain links TRBV19 to TRBJ2-2, with 11 nucleotides matching TRBD2. Germline CDR1 and CDR2: LNHDA and SQIVND (reference sequence). This CDR3 contains 16 residues. The ends lost 6 bases at V and 6 bases at J; junction bases unmatched: 9. Variable domain in full (rest from reference TRBV19 and TRBJ2-2): DGGITQSPKYLFRKEGQNVTLSCEQNLNHDAMYWYRQDPGQGLRLIYYSQIVNDFQKGDIAEGYSVSREKKESFPLTVTSAQKNPTAFYLCASSATSGRMSGELFFGEGSRLTVL.

The chain has TRBV19 and TRBJ2-1; TRBD1 or TRBD2 may be the D gene (5 bases each). There are 15 residues in the CDR3. Germline V gene data show CDR1 as LNHDA and CDR2 as SQIVND (reference sequence). V lost 5 bases, J lost 5 bases, and 16 bases lay in between. The DNA of the CDR3 is TGTGCCAGTAGTGCCCGGGACCGTTTAAACAATGAGCAGTTCTTC. It codes for CASSARDRLNNEQFF.

The rearrangement links TRBV11-2 to TRBJ2-2; 8 bases agree with TRBD1. Germline-derived CDR1 and CDR2 are SGHAT and FQNNGV. CDR3 length: 15 residues. V trimming: 5 bases; J trimming: 7 bases; junction bases outside the gene matches: 9. In nucleotides, the CDR3 is TGTGCCAGCAGCCCGGGACAGGTTATCGGCGGGGAGCTGTTTTTT. Amino acids: CASSPGQVIGGELFF.

This chain uses TRBV29-1 with TRBJ2-7; D unclear. The germline CDR1 and CDR2 sequences are SQVTM and ANQGSEA. The CDR3 has 13 amino acids. Trimming cost V 6 bases and J 2 bases, with 14 bases left between them. CDR3: CSVWADGTYEQYF. The CDR3 DNA reads as TGCAGCGTCTGGGCGGACGGTACCTACGAGCAGTACTTC.

CDR3 coding DNA: TGTGCCAGCAGCGTATACACCGGGACTAGCGGGAGCATCGCAGATACGCAGTATTTT. The encoded protein is CASSVYTGTSGSIADTQYF. V gene TRBV9 combines with J gene TRBJ2-3, with 14 positions matching TRBD2. V lost 1 base and J lost 4; bases outside the gene matches: 11. Germline loops: CDR1 SGDLS, CDR2 YYNGEE. There are 19 residues in the CDR3.

The gene calls are TRBV19 and TRBJ2-1, with 10 positions matching TRBD2. CDR3 size: 16 residues. Unmatched junction bases numbered 6, after V lost 0 bases and J lost 7 bases. Per germline, CDR1 LNHDA and CDR2 SQIVND (reference sequence). The CDR3 region is CASSIDASGSLNEQFF. For the CDR3, the DNA is TGTGCCAGTAGTATAGATGCTAGCGGGAGTCTTAATGAGCAGTTCTTC.

This clone appeared a few times. V is TRBV18 and J is TRBJ1-2; the D gene is possibly TRBD1 (5 bases). Per the germline V gene, CDR1 is KGHSH and CDR2 is LQKENI. The CDR3 contains 13 residues. V was trimmed by 7 bases and J by 10 bases, leaving 19 bases between them. The CDR3 region is CASYGGDLLLYTF. Here the CDR3 DNA reads TGTGCCAGCTACGGCGGGGACCTTCTTCTCTACACCTTC.